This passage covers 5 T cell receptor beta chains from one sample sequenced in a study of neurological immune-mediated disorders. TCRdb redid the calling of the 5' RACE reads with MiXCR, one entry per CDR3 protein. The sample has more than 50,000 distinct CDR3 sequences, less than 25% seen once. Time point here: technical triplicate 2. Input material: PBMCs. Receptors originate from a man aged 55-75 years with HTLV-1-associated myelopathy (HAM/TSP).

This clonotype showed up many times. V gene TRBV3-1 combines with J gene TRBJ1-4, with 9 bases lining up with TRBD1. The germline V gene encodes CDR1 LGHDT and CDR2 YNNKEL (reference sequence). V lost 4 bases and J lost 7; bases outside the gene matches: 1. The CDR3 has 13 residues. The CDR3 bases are TGTGCCAGCAGCCCGGGACAGGGTGAAAAACTGTTTTTT. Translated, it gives CASSPGQGEKLFF.

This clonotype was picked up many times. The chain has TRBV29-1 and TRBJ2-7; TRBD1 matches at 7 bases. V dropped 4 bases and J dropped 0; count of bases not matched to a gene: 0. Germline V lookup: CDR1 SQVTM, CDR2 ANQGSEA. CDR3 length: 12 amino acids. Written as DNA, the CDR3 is TGCAGCGTTGGGGACAGCTCCTACGAGCAGTACTTC. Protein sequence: CSVGDSSYEQYF.

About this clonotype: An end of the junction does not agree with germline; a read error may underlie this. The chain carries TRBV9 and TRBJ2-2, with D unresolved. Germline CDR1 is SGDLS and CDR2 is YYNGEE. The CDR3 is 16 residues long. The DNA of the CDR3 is TGTGCCAGCGGCGTCCGGGCCCACCTGTTGAGCGGGGAGCTGTTTTTT. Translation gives CASGVRAHLLSGELFF.

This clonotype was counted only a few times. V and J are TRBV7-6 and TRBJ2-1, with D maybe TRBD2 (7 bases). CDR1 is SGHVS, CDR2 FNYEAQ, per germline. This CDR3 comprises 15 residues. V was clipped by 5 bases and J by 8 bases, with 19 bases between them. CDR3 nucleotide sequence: TGTGCCAGCAGCCTAGGGTGGCAGGGGAGGGATGAGCAGTTCTTC. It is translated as CASSLGWQGRDEQFF.

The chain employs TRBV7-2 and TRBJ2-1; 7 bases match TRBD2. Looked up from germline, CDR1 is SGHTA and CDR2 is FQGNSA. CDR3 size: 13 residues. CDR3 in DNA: TGTGGGGGGGGGGTTAGCTCCTACAATGAGCAGTTCTTC. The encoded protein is CGGGVSSYNEQFF. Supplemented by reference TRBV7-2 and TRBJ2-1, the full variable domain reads GAGVSQSPSNKVTEKGKDVELRCDPISGHTALYWYRQSLGQGLEFLIYFQGNSAPDKSGLPSDRFSAERTGGSVSTLTIQRTQQEDSAVYLCGGGVSSYNEQFFGPGTRLTVL.